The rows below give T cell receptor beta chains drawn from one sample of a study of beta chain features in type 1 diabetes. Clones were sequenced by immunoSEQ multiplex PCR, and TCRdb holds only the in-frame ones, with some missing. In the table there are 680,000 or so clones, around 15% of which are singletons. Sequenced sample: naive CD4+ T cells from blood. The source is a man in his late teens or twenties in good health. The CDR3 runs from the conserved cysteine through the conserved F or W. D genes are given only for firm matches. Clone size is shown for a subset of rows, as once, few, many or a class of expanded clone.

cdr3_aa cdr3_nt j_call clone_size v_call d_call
CASSLLLAGGWRTDTQYF TGTGCCAGCAGCTTATTACTAGCGGGAGGGTGGCGCACAGATACGCAGTATTTT TRBJ2-3 NA TRBV7-3 TRBD2
CASSLFSQGDNQPQHF TGTGCCAGCAGCTTATTCTCCCAGGGGGACAATCAGCCCCAGCATTTT TRBJ1-5 NA TRBV7-2 TRBD1
CASSLRGGSTDTQYF TGTGCCAGCAGCTTACGGGGCGGGAGCACAGATACGCAGTATTTT TRBJ2-3 NA TRBV11-3 NA
CSVEEVAGPYNEQFF TGCAGCGTTGAAGAAGTAGCGGGGCCGTACAATGAGCAGTTCTTC TRBJ2-1 NA TRBV29-1 TRBD2
CASSVVPAGAEQFF TGTGCCAGCAGCGTAGTTCCAGCGGGAGCTGAGCAGTTCTTC TRBJ2-1 NA TRBV9 TRBD2
CASSLAGGLGELFF TGTGCCAGCAGCCTAGCGGGAGGGTTGGGGGAGCTGTTTTTT TRBJ2-2 NA TRBV28 TRBD2
CASSQVTGGYEKLFF TGTGCCAGCAGCCAAGTGACCGGGGGATATGAAAAACTGTTTTTT TRBJ1-4 few TRBV4-2 NA
CSVDYGYTF TGCAGCGTTGACTATGGCTACACCTTC TRBJ1-2 NA TRBV29-1 NA
CASSPITTSGRPTDTQYF TGTGCCAGCTCACCGATCACGACTAGCGGGAGGCCCACAGATACGCAGTATTTT TRBJ2-3 NA TRBV18 TRBD2
CASSPGTYEQYF TGTGCCAGCAGCCCGGGAACCTACGAGCAGTACTTC TRBJ2-7 NA TRBV9 NA
CASSLGSTAQETQYF TGTGCCAGCAGCTTAGGTTCGACGGCTCAAGAGACCCAGTACTTC TRBJ2-5 few TRBV7-2 NA
CASSVASNYGYTF TGTGCCAGCAGTGTGGCCAGTAACTATGGCTACACCTTC TRBJ1-2 NA TRBV25-1 NA
CATGPTGTTDTQYF TGTGCCACAGGCCCGACAGGAACCACAGATACGCAGTATTTT TRBJ2-3 few TRBV10-3 NA
CASSPLGSSYEQYF TGCGCCAGCAGCCCGTTAGGGTCTAGTTACGAGCAGTACTTC TRBJ2-7 few TRBV5-1 NA